This entry describes one T cell receptor beta chain. Its antigen is currently unknown. The sample comes from a study of molecular identifiers for immune sequencing clone quantification. Overall study: Naive CD8 cell RNA, from roughly 20,000 or 100,000 cells, was split five ways in replicates, with four sequenced.

Overall study findings and caveats: Jurkat TCR RNA from one cell was spiked into approximately 1 million naive cells, and it was reportedly detectable there. Clones exceeding 20 RNA copies carried over 98% of effector molecules but under 1% of naive-cell molecules.

TCRdb recomputed calls from the PCR reads with MiXCR, one row per CDR3 protein. Of fewer than 350,000 distinct CDR3 sequences in the sample, roughly 23% were seen once. As CD8+CD4-CCR7+CD45RA+ cells, naive CD8 T cells were sorted. With V trimmed by 5 bases and J by 7 bases, 7 bases remained unmatched. Germline values: CDR1 SEHNR, CDR2 FQNEAQ (reference sequence). The CDR3 consists of 14 residues. The chain carries TRBV7-9 and TRBJ2-7; 11 bases are a match to TRBD1. The TCR comes from a human donor in good health. Some libraries in this study had Jurkat cell RNA spiked in. What was sequenced was naive CD8+ T cells from blood, with Jurkat cell RNA spiked in. This sample's subset: FACS-sorted CD8+CD4-CCR7+CD45RA+ naive T cells. The CDR3 here is CASSNRGDRGEQYF. The CDR3 nucleotides read TGTGCCAGCAGCAACAGAGGGGACAGGGGGGAGCAGTACTTC. Using reference TRBV7-9 and TRBJ2-7 for the parts outside the CDR3, the full variable domain is DTGVSQNPRHKITKRGQNVTFRCDPISEHNRLYWYRQTLGQGPEFLTYFQNEAQLEKSRLLSDRFSAERPKGSFSTLEIQRTEQGDSAMYLCASSNRGDRGEQYFGPGTRLTVT.